The clone carrying this T cell receptor beta chain was counted between two and nine times. Its matching antigen is unknown. Other nucleotide sequences in the sample specify the same CDR3. Time point defined: cycle 4 day 1 (C4D1), after less than 7 weeks of nivolumab. Every patient experienced relapse after autologous stem cell transplantation, and brentuximab vedotin exposure varied. This entry is derived from a study of PD-1 blockade in classical Hodgkin lymphoma. Study outcomes and limitations: Relative to healthy donors, newly diagnosed patients reportedly had lower baseline TCR diversity, which was reported as lower still in relapsed/refractory patients.

Clones were read by immunoSEQ multiplex PCR, and TCRdb kept only the in-frame ones, dropping some. The table shows about 93,000 clones, with about 77% occurring only once. The source was peripheral blood mononuclear cells (PBMCs), collected before the fourth cycle of nivolumab. This receptor was obtained from a human donor with classical Hodgkin lymphoma.

This chain's CDR3 is CASSLKGNQPQHF. CDR3 DNA: TGTGCCAGCAGCTTAAAGGGGAATCAGCCCCAGCATTTT. The chain joins TRBV7-8 to TRBJ1-5, with a possible D match to TRBD1 (5 bases). This CDR3 contains 13 residues. Trimming stripped 2 bases from V and 4 bases from J, with 6 bases between. CDR1 and CDR2 (germline): SGHVS, FQNEAQ.